This TCR beta chain was retrieved from a study of cytomegalovirus exposure and HLA in healthy donors. The PCR used 60 Vbeta and 13 Jbeta primers. Sequencing was performed with immunoSEQ multiplex PCR; in TCRdb, only in-frame clones are kept and a portion is missing. The sample yields 200,000 to 250,000 clones, 83% seen once. The CDR3 is 15 amino acids. The V and J ends lost 0 bases and 3 bases respectively, with 9 bases between them. Per germline, CDR1 MNHNS and CDR2 SASEGT. The genes are TRBV6-1 and TRBJ2-4, with a possible D match to TRBD1 (6 bases). This sequence was found in a girl between 5 and 17 years old in good health and CMV-seronegative. Source material: PBMCs. CDR3 amino acids: CASSEAQGSKNIQYF. The CDR3 coding sequence is TGTGCCAGCAGTGAAGCTCAGGGGAGCAAAAACATTCAGTACTTC.